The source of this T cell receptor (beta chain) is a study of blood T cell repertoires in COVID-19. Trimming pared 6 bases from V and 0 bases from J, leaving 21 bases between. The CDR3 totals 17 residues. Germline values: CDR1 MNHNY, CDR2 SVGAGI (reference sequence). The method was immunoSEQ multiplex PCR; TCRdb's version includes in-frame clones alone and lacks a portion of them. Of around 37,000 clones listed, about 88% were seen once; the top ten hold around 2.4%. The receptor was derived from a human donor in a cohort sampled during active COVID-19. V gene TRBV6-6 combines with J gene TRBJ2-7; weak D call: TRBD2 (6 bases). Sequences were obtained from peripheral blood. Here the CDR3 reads CASSRSMPRGPSYEQYF. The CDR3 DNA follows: TGTGCCAGCAGCCGATCAATGCCGCGGGGCCCCTCCTACGAGCAGTACTTC.